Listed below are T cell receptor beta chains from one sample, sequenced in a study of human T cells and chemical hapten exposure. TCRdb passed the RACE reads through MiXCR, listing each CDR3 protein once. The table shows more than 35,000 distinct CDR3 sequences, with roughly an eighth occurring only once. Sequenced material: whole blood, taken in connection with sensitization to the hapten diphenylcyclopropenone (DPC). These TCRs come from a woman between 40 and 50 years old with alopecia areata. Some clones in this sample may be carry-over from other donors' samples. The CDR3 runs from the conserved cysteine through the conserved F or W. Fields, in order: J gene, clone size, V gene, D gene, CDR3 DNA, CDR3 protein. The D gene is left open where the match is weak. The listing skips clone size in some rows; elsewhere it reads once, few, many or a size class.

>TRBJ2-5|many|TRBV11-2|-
TGTGCCAGCAGCCGCCGGACAGACCAAGAGACCCAGTACTTC
CASSRRTDQETQYF
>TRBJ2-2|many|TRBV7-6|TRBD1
TGTGCCAGCAGCGCTAGGACAGGATCGAACACCGGGGAGCTGTTTTTT
CASSARTGSNTGELFF
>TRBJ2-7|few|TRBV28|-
TGTGCCAGCGGTAGGCGCAGCTCCTACGAGCAGTACTTC
CASGRRSSYEQYF
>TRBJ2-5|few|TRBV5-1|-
TGCGCCAGCAGCGAGGGGGGAATCCAAGAGACCCAGTACTTC
CASSEGGIQETQYF
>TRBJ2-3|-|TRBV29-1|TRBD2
TGCAGCGTTGATAGCGGGGCCTACACAGATACGCAGTATTTT
CSVDSGAYTDTQYF
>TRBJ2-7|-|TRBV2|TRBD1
TGTGCCAGCAGACGGGACAGGTCCTACGAGCAGTACTTC
CASRRDRSYEQYF
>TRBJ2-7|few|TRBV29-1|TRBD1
TGCAGCGCCAAACCGGGACAGCTATACGAGCAGTACTTC
CSAKPGQLYEQYF
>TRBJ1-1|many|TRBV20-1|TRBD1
TGCAGTGCCCCGACAGGGAGCTTGAACACTGAAGCTTTCTTT
CSAPTGSLNTEAFF
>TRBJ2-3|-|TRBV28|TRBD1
TGTGCCAGCAGAGAACAGGGGAATACGCAGTATTTT
CASREQGNTQYF
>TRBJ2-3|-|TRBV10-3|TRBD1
TGTGCCATCAGTGACCGACAGGGGGGAGGCACAGATACGCAGTATTTT
CAISDRQGGGTDTQYF
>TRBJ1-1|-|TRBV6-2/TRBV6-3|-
TGTGCCAGCAGTTACTCGAGGCGTTTGGGTGAAGCTTTCTTT
CASSYSRRLGEAFF
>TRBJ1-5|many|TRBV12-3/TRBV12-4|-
TGTGCCAGCAGCGACAGGACACCTAATCAGCCCCAGCATTTT
CASSDRTPNQPQHF
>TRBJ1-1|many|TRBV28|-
TGTGCCAGCAGTCTCTGGGCGGGCACTGAAGCTTTCTTT
CASSLWAGTEAFF
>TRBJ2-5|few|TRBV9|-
TGTGCCAGCAGCCCAAGAGGCGGCCCCGTCGAGACCCAGTACTTC
CASSPRGGPVETQYF
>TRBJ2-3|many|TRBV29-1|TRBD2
TGCAGCGTTAGTTTCGGACTAGCGGCCACAGATACGCAGTATTTT
CSVSFGLAATDTQYF
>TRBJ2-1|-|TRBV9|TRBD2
TGTGCCAGCAGCACCGGGACTAGCGGGATCGGTGAGCAGTTCTTC
CASSTGTSGIGEQFF
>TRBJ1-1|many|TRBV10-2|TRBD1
TGCGCCAGCAGTGGGACAGGGGTGAACACTGAAGCTTTCTTT
CASSGTGVNTEAFF
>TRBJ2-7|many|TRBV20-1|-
TGCAGTGCTAGCCCGACGACTGCCGCCTACGAGCAGTACTTC
CSASPTTAAYEQYF
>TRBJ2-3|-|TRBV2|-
TGTGCCAGCAGTGAAGAGGGAATGGGCACAGATACGCAGTATTTT
CASSEEGMGTDTQYF
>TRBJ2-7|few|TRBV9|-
TGTGCCAGCAGCTCCGGACACCTCGGGGAGCAGTACTTC
CASSSGHLGEQYF
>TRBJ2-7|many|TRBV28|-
TGTGCCAGCAGAGGGACTGTAACCTACGAGCAGTACTTC
CASRGTVTYEQYF
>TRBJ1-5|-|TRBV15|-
TGTGCCACCAGCAGAGATCGAGCTGGGAATCAGCCCCAGCATTTT
CATSRDRAGNQPQHF
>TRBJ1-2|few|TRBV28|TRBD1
TGTGCCAGCAGGTGGACAGGCGCTAACTATGGCTACACCTTC
CASRWTGANYGYTF
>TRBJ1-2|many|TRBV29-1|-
TGCAGCGCCTCACAGGGCGCTAACTATGGCTACACCTTC
CSASQGANYGYTF
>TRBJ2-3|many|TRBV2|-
TGTGCCAGCAGGAGGACGGCCCCAGATACGCAGTATTTT
CASRRTAPDTQYF
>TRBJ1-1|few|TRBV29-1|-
TGCAGCGTTGTTCTGACAGCGAACACTGAAGCTTTCTTT
CSVVLTANTEAFF
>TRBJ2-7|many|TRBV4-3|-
TGCGCCAGCAGCCAGGGAATTACCTACGAGCAGTACTTC
CASSQGITYEQYF
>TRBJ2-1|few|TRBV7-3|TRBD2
TGTGCCAGCAGCTTAAACAGCGGGAGGCACGAGCAGTTCTTC
CASSLNSGRHEQFF
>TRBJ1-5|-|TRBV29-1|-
TGCAGCGTCTCGGACGGTCATGAGCCCCAGCATTTT
CSVSDGHEPQHF
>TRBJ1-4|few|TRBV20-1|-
TGCAGTGCTCAGGCCTGGGGCGAAAAACTGTTTTTT
CSAQAWGEKLFF
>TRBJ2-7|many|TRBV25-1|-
TGTGCCAGCAGCCCTGGAGGCTACGAGCAGTACTTC
CASSPGGYEQYF
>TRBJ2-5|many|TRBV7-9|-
TGTGCCAGCAGCGTCGGAGAGACCCAGTACTTC
CASSVGETQYF
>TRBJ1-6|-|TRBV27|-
TGTGCCAGCACCATCGGGGGGCTGGAATCACCCCTCCACTTT
CASTIGGLESPLHF
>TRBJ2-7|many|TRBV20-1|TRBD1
TGCAGTGCTAGACCCCCCGACAGGGGCGAGCAGTACTTC
CSARPPDRGEQYF
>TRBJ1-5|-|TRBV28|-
TGTGCCAGCAGTTTCCCAGGGAATCAGCCCCAGCATTTT
CASSFPGNQPQHF
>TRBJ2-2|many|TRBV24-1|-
TGTGCCACCTCATTTCCAGGGGCCGGGGAGCTGTTTTTT
CATSFPGAGELFF
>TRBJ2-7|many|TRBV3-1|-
TGTGCCAGCAGCCAAGGATACAGGGCGGGTGGTTACGAGCAGTACTTC
CASSQGYRAGGYEQYF
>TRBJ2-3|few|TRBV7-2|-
TGTGCCAGCAGCTTAGACGGCGCAGGTGTGAGATCAGATACGCAGTATTTT
CASSLDGAGVRSDTQYF
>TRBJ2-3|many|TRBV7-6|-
TGTGCCAGCAGCTTAGAAGCCGGGGTGAGGGGCACAGATACGCAGTATTTT
CASSLEAGVRGTDTQYF
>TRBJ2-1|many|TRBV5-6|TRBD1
TGTGCCAGCAGCCCACAGGACAGGGTAAATAAGCAGTTCTTC
CASSPQDRVNKQFF
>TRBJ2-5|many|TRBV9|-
TGTGCCAGCAGTCGAGGTCCGGCTCCAGGAGAAGAGACCCAGTACTTC
CASSRGPAPGEETQYF
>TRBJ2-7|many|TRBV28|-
TGTGCCAGCAGTTTATCGGCGCTGCGCTACGAGCAGTACTTC
CASSLSALRYEQYF
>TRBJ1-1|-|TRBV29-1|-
TGCAGCGTAGCGGTGGGCACTGAAGCTTTCTTT
CSVAVGTEAFF
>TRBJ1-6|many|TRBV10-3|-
TGTGCCATCAGTAACAGGGATAATTCACCCCTCCACTTT
CAISNRDNSPLHF
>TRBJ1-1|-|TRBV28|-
TGTGCCAGCAGTTCGGGAGGGAGAGCTGAAGCTTTCTTT
CASSSGGRAEAFF